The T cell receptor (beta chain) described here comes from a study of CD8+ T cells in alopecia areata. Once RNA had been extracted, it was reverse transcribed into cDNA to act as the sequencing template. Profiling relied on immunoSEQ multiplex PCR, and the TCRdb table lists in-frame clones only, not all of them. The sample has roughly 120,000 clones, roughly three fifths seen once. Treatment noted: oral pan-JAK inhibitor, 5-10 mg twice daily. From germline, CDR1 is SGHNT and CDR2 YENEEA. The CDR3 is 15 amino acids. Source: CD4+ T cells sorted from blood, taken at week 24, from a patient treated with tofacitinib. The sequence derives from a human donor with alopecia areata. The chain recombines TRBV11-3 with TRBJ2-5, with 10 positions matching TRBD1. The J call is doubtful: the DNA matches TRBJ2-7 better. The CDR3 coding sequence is TGTGCCAGCAGCACTCGACAGGGGGCGGTTGACGAGCAGTACTTC. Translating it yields CASSTRQGAVDEQYF.